The rows below give T cell receptor beta chains drawn from one sample of a study of T cells in Graves' hyperthyroidism and ophthalmopathy. In TCRdb, the multiplex PCR reads were re-called with MiXCR into one record per CDR3 protein. The sample lists under 450,000 distinct CDR3 sequences; around a sixth were seen once. Specimen: blood. Receptors originate from a woman aged 18-29 years with Graves' hyperthyroidism. The CDR3 runs from the conserved cysteine through the conserved F or W. D genes are given only for firm matches. Some rows have no size entry. The others give once, few or many, or a class for an expanded clone.

clone_size: NA; d_call: NA; j_call: TRBJ2-4; v_call: TRBV6-1; cdr3_aa: CASSGEPGFAKNIQYF; cdr3_nt: TGTGCCAGCAGTGGAGAGCCGGGATTTGCCAAAAACATTCAGTACTTC
clone_size: NA; d_call: TRBD1; j_call: TRBJ2-3; v_call: TRBV20-1; cdr3_aa: CSARGDRVRRPDTQYF; cdr3_nt: TGCAGTGCTAGGGGGGACAGGGTTCGGAGGCCAGATACGCAGTATTTT
clone_size: few; d_call: NA; j_call: TRBJ1-2; v_call: TRBV7-8; cdr3_aa: CASSLAGAGSYGYTF; cdr3_nt: TGTGCCAGCAGCTTAGCGGGGGCCGGGAGCTATGGCTACACCTTC
clone_size: many; d_call: NA; j_call: TRBJ2-5; v_call: TRBV11-3; cdr3_aa: CASSRLGRETQYF; cdr3_nt: TGTGCCAGCAGCCGATTAGGTCGAGAGACCCAGTACTTC
clone_size: NA; d_call: TRBD1; j_call: TRBJ1-2; v_call: TRBV5-1; cdr3_aa: CASSLMTPGQGFWNGYTF; cdr3_nt: TGCGCCAGCAGCTTGATGACTCCGGGACAGGGTTTTTGGAATGGCTACACCTTC
clone_size: few; d_call: NA; j_call: TRBJ1-4; v_call: TRBV6-5; cdr3_aa: CASSYSNSEKLFF; cdr3_nt: TGTGCCAGCAGTTACTCGAACAGTGAAAAACTGTTTTTT
clone_size: many; d_call: NA; j_call: TRBJ2-7; v_call: TRBV12-3/TRBV12-4; cdr3_aa: CASSSGGDPDYEQYF; cdr3_nt: TGTGCCAGCAGTTCTGGGGGCGACCCCGACTACGAGCAGTACTTC
clone_size: many; d_call: TRBD1; j_call: TRBJ1-5; v_call: TRBV6-2/TRBV6-3; cdr3_aa: CASSTGQVDNQPQHF; cdr3_nt: TGTGCCAGCAGTACTGGACAGGTTGACAATCAGCCCCAGCATTTT
clone_size: few; d_call: TRBD2; j_call: TRBJ2-3; v_call: TRBV20-1; cdr3_aa: CSARVIGGGVTDTQYF; cdr3_nt: TGCAGTGCTAGAGTGATTGGCGGGGGGGTCACAGATACGCAGTATTTT
clone_size: many; d_call: NA; j_call: TRBJ1-1; v_call: TRBV20-1; cdr3_aa: CSASPRQLMNTEAFF; cdr3_nt: TGCAGTGCTAGCCCCCGCCAGCTTATGAACACTGAAGCTTTCTTT
clone_size: NA; d_call: NA; j_call: TRBJ2-7; v_call: TRBV28; cdr3_aa: CASSLHFVARSYEQYF; cdr3_nt: TGTGCCAGCAGTCTACATTTTGTAGCCAGGTCCTACGAGCAGTACTTC
clone_size: many; d_call: TRBD1; j_call: TRBJ2-3; v_call: TRBV20-1; cdr3_aa: CSASRRQGEDTQYF; cdr3_nt: TGCAGTGCTAGTCGTCGACAGGGGGAAGATACGCAGTATTTT
clone_size: few; d_call: NA; j_call: TRBJ1-2; v_call: TRBV5-1; cdr3_aa: CASSLDSGGDGYTF; cdr3_nt: TGCGCCAGCAGCTTGGACAGCGGAGGCGATGGCTACACCTTC
clone_size: many; d_call: TRBD1; j_call: TRBJ2-5; v_call: TRBV20-1; cdr3_aa: CSARAGQGAWETQYF; cdr3_nt: TGCAGTGCTCGCGCCGGACAGGGGGCATGGGAGACCCAGTACTTC
clone_size: many; d_call: NA; j_call: TRBJ2-7; v_call: TRBV2; cdr3_aa: CASRSRISYEQYF; cdr3_nt: TGTGCCAGCAGGAGTAGAATCTCCTACGAGCAGTACTTC
clone_size: NA; d_call: NA; j_call: TRBJ2-5; v_call: TRBV2; cdr3_aa: CASRVLGREPQETQYF; cdr3_nt: TGTGCCAGCAGGGTTCTAGGGAGAGAACCACAAGAGACCCAGTACTTC
clone_size: many; d_call: NA; j_call: TRBJ1-1; v_call: TRBV12-5; cdr3_aa: CASGLGGANTEAFF; cdr3_nt: TGTGCTAGTGGTTTGGGGGGCGCGAACACTGAAGCTTTCTTT